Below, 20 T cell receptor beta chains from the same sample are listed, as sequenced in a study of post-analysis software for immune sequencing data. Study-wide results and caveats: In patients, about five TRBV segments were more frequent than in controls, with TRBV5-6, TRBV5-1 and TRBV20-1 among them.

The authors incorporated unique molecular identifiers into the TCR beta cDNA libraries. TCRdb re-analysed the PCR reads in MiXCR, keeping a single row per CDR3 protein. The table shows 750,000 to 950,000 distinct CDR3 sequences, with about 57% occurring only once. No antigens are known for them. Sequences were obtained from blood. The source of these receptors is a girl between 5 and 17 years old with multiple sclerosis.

The CDR3 DNA reads as TGCGCCAGCAGCCGCGACAGGACTAAAGAGACCCAGTACTTC. Its protein is CASSRDRTKETQYF. The V call is TRBV5-1, the J call TRBJ2-5, with D perhaps given as TRBD1 or TRBD2 (6 bases each). V dropped 4 bases and J dropped 3 bases, with 13 bases sitting between them. CDR1 is SGHRS and CDR2 is YFSETQ in the germline V gene. The CDR3 runs to 14 residues.

The CDR3 loop is CASSLYGGYEKTQYF. CDR3 bases: TGCGCCAGCAGCTTGTACGGTGGCTATGAGAAGACCCAGTACTTC. The chain recombines TRBV5-1 with TRBJ2-5; D unclear. The CDR3 runs 15 residues. Germline-derived CDR1 and CDR2 are SGHRS and YFSETQ. Trimming cost V 1 base and J 6 bases, with 16 bases left between them. Looking up the rest from reference TRBV5-1 and TRBJ2-5 gives the full variable domain: KAGVTQTPRYLIKTRGQQVTLSCSPISGHRSVSWYQQTPGQGLQFLFEYFSETQRNKGNFPGRFSGRQFSNSRSEMNVSTLELGDSALYLCASSLYGGYEKTQYFGPGTRLLVL.

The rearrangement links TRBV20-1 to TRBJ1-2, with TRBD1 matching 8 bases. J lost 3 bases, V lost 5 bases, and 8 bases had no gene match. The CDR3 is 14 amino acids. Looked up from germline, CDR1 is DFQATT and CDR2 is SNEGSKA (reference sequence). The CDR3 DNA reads TGCAGTGCTCCCGGACAGGGTGAAGACTATGGCTACACCTTC. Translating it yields CSAPGQGEDYGYTF.

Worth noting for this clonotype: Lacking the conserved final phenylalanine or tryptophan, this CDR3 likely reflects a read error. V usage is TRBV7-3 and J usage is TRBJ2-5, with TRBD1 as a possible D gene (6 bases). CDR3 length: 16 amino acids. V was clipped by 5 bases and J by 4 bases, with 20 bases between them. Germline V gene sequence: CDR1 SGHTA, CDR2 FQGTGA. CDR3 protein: CASSPQSGQGLETQYC. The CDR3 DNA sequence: TGTGCCAGCAGCCCCCAATCTGGGCAGGGGTTAGAGACCCAGTACTGC.

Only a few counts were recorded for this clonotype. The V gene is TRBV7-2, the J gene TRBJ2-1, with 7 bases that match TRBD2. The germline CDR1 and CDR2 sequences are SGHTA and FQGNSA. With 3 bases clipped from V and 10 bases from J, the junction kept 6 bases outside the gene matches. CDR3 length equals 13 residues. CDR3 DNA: TGTGCCAGCAGCTTGGGACTATCTCGGGAGCAGTTCTTC. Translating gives CASSLGLSREQFF.

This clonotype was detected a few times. CDR3 loop: CSVEGIEGYTF. The CDR3 DNA follows: TGCAGCGTTGAAGGAATAGAGGGCTACACCTTC. The chain is built from TRBV29-1 and TRBJ1-2; D not certain. V was pared by 1 base and J by 8 bases, with 8 bases between. CDR3 size: 11 residues. Germline CDR1 is SQVTM and CDR2 is ANQGSEA. Full variable domain (outside the CDR3, taken from reference TRBV29-1 and TRBJ1-2): SAVISQKPSRDICQRGTSLTIQCQVDSQVTMMFWYRQQPGQSLTLIATANQGSEATYESGFVIDKFPISRPNLTFSTLTVSNMSPEDSSIYLCSVEGIEGYTFGSGTRLTVV.

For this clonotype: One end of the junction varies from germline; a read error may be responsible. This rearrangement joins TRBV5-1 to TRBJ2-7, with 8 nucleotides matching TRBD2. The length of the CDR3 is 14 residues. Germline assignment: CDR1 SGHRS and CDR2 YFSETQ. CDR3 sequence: CAGSLMTSDYEQYF. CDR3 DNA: TGCGCCGGCAGCTTAATGACTAGCGACTACGAGCAGTACTTC.

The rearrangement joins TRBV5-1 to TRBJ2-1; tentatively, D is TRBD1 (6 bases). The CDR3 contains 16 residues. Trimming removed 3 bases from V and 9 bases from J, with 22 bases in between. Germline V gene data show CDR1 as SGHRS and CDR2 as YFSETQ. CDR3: CASSWGPGSQRVEQFF. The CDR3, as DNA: TGCGCCAGCAGCTGGGGGCCGGGGTCGCAGAGGGTTGAGCAGTTCTTC.

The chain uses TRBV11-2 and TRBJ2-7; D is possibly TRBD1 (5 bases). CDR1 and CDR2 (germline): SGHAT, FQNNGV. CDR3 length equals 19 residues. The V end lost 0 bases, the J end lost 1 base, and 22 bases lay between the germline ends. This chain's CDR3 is CASSLDFPRQPLGSYEQYF. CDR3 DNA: TGTGCCAGCAGCTTAGATTTTCCGAGACAGCCCTTAGGGTCCTACGAGCAGTACTTC.

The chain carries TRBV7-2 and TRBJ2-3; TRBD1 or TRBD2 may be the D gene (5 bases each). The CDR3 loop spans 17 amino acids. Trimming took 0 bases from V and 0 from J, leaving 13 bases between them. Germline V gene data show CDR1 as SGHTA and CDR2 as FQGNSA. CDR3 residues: CASSLATGPFSTDTQYF. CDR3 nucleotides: TGTGCCAGCAGCTTAGCCACGGGACCTTTCAGCACAGATACGCAGTATTTT.

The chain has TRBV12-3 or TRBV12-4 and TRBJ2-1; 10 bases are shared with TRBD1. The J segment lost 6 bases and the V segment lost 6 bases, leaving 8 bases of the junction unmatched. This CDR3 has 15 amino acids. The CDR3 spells CASRLSGTGVNEQFF. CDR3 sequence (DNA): TGTGCCAGCAGGCTATCCGGGACAGGGGTCAATGAGCAGTTCTTC.

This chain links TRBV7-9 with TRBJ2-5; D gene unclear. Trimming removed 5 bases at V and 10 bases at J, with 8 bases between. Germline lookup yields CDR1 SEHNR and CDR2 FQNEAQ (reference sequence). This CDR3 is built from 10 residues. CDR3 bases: TGTGCCAGCAGCACGGACCTCCAGTACTTC. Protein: CASSTDLQYF.

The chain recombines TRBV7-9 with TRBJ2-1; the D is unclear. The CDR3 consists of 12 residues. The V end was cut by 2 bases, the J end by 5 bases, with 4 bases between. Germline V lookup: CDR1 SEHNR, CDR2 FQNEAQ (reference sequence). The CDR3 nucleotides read TGTGCCAGCAGCTTACGAAACAATGAGCAGTTCTTC. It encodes CASSLRNNEQFF.

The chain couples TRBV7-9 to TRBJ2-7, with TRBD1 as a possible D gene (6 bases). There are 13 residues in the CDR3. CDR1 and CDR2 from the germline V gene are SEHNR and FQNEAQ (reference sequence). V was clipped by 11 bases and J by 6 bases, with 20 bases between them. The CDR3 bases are TGTGCCCTTAGCACAGGGTCATCGGTCGAGCAGTACTTC. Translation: CALSTGSSVEQYF.

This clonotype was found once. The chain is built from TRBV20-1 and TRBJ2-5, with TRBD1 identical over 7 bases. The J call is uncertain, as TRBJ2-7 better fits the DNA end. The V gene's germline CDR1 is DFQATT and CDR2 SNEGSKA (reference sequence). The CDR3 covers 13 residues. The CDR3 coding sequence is TGCAGTGCTGGCGACAGGGTTGGTCACGAGCAGTACTTC. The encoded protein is CSAGDRVGHEQYF.

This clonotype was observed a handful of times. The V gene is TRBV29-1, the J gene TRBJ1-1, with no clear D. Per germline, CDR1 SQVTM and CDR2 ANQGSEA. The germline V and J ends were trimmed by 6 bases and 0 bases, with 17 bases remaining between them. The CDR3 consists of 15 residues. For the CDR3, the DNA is TGCAGCGTCAGACCCATACACGTCATGAACACTGAAGCTTTCTTT. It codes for CSVRPIHVMNTEAFF.

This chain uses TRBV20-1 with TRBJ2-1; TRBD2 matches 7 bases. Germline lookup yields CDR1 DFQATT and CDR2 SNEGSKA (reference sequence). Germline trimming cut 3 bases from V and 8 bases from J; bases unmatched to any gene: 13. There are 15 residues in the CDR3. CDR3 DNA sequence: TGCAGTGCTAGGTGGGGGGGTCCTAAGAGGGATGAGCAGTTCTTC. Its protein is CSARWGGPKRDEQFF.

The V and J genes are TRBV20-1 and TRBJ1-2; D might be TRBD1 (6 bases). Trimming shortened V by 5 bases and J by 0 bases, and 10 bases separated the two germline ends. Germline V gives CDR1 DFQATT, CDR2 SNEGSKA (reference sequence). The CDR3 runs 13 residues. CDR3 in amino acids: CSAWDIANYGYTF. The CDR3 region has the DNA TGCAGTGCTTGGGACATTGCTAACTATGGCTACACCTTC.

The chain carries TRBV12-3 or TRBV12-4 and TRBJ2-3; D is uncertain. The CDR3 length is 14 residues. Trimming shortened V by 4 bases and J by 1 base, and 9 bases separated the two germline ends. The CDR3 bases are TGTGCCAGCAGTTCCCTTTCCCGCACAGATACGCAGTATTTT. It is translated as CASSSLSRTDTQYF.

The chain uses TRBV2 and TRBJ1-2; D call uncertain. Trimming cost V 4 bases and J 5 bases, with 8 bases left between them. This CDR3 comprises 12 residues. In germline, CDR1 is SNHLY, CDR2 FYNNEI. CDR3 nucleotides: TGTGCCAGCAGTGCCGACGGATATGGCTACACCTTC. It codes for CASSADGYGYTF.